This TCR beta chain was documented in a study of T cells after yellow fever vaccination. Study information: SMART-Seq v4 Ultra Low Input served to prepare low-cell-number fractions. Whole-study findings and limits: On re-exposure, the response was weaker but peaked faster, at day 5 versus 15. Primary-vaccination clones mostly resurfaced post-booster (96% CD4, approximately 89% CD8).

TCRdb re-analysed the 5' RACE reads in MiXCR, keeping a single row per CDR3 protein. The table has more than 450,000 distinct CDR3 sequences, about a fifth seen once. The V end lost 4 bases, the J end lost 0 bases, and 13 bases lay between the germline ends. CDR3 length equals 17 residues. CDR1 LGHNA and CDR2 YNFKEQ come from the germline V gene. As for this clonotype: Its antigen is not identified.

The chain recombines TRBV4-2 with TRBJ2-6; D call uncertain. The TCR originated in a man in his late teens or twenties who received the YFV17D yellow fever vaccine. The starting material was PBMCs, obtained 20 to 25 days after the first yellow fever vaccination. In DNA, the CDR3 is TGTGCCAGCAGCCCCACGGTATTTGGCTCTGGGGCCAACGTCCTGACTTTC. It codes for CASSPTVFGSGANVLTF.